This TCR beta chain is drawn from a study of T cell responses to AZD1222 COVID-19 vaccine. Of note for this clone: Its specificity is unknown.

From germline, CDR1 is SNHLY and CDR2 FYNNEI. The CDR3 runs to 10 residues. J lost 7 bases, V lost 6 bases, and 0 bases had no gene match. Produced via immunoSEQ multiplex PCR; TCRdb's table is partial and in-frame only. The sample yields approximately 74,000 clones, roughly 87% seen once. Study-wide points: Clonal diversity was possibly underestimated, and white British individuals and females predominated among donors. Only six or seven AZD1222 recipients were seropositive at baseline. Repertoire collection took place solely once the T cell response had peaked.

The chain is built from TRBV2 and TRBJ2-7; 7 bases are shared with TRBD1. The sequence derives from an adult who received the AZD1222 COVID-19 vaccine. The sample here was peripheral blood, taken 28 days after the second AZD1222 dose. The chain's CDR3 is CASSRGEQYF. DNA for the CDR3: TGTGCCAGCAGCAGGGGGGAGCAGTACTTC.